This paragraph reports one T cell receptor beta chain. Its antigen remains unknown. This sample was included in a study of CD8+CD57+ T cells in acquired aplastic anemia. Overall study findings and caveats: Researchers reported that CD8+ Simpson's diversity was not significantly different in patients versus controls.

All sequencing subjects had displayed CD8+CD57+ cell expansion on flow cytometry. Using genomic DNA as the template, TCR beta VDJ and CDR3 profiling was carried out. A single record per CDR3 protein comes from TCRdb applying MiXCR to the reads. This table holds a few hundred thousand distinct CDR3 sequences, around 49% found once. The V and J ends lost 5 bases and 2 bases respectively, with 6 bases between them. Per the germline V gene, CDR1 is SGHVS and CDR2 is FNYEAQ. This CDR3 is built from 12 residues. Source material: sorted CD4+, CD8+, or CD8+CD57+ T cells (not recorded which) from PBMCs. The origin of this receptor is a human donor with aplastic anemia. The V gene is TRBV7-6, the J gene TRBJ2-5; D not certain. CDR3 protein: CASSAQQETQYF. Written as DNA, the CDR3 is TGTGCCAGCAGCGCCCAGCAAGAGACCCAGTACTTC. The full variable domain, with the rest looked up from reference TRBV7-6 and TRBJ2-5, is GAGVSQSPRYKVTKRGQDVALRCDPISGHVSLYWYRQALGQGPEFLTYFNYEAQQDKSGLPNDRFSAERPEGSISTLTIQRTEQRDSAMYRCASSAQQETQYFGPGTRLLVL.